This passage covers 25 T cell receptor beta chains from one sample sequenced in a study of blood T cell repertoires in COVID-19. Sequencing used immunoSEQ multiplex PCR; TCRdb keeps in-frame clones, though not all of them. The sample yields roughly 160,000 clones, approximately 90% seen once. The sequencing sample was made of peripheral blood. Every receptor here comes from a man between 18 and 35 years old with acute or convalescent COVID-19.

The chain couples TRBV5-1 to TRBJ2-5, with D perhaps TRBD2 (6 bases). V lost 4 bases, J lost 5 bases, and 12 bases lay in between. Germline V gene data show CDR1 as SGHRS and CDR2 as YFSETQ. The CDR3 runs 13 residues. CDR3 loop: CASSGGTLETQYF. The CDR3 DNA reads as TGCGCCAGCAGCGGAGGGACGTTGGAGACCCAGTACTTC.

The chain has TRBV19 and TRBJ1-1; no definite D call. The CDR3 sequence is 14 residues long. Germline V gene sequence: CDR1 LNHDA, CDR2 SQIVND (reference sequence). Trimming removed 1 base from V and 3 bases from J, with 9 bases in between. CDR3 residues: CASSIVSRDTEAFF. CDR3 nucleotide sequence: TGTGCCAGTAGTATAGTTAGCAGAGACACTGAAGCTTTCTTT. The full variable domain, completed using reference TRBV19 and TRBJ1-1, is DGGITQSPKYLFRKEGQNVTLSCEQNLNHDAMYWYRQDPGQGLRLIYYSQIVNDFQKGDIAEGYSVSREKKESFPLTVTSAQKNPTAFYLCASSIVSRDTEAFFGQGTRLTVV.

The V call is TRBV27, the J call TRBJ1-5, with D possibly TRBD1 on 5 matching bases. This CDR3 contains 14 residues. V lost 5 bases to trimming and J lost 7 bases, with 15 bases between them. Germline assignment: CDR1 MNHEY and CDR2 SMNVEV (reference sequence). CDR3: CASSLRGGSQPQHF. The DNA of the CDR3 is TGTGCCAGCAGTCTGCGGGGGGGTTCCCAGCCCCAGCATTTT.

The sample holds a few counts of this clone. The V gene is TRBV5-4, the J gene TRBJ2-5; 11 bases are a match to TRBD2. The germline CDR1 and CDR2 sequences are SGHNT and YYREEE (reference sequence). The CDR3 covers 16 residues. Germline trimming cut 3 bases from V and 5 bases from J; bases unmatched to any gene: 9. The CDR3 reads CASSSELAGVMETQYF. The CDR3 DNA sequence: TGTGCCAGCAGCTCGGAACTAGCGGGAGTTATGGAGACCCAGTACTTC. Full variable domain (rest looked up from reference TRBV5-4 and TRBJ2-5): ETGVTQSPTHLIKTRGQQVTLRCSSQSGHNTVSWYQQALGQGPQFIFQYYREEENGRGNFPPRFSGLQFPNYSSELNVNALELDDSALYLCASSSELAGVMETQYFGPGTRLLVL.

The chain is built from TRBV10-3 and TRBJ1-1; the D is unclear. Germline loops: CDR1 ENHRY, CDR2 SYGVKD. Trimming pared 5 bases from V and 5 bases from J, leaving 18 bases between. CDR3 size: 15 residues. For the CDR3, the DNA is TGTGCCATCAGTCTAAAGGCCTTGGCGGAGACTGAAGCTTTCTTT. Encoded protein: CAISLKALAETEAFF.

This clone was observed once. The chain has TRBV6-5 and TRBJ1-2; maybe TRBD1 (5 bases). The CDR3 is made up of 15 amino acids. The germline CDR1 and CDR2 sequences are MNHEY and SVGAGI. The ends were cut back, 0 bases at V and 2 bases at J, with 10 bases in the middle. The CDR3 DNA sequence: TGTGCCAGCAGTTACTCGTATCGACAGAACTATGGCTACACCTTC. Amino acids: CASSYSYRQNYGYTF.

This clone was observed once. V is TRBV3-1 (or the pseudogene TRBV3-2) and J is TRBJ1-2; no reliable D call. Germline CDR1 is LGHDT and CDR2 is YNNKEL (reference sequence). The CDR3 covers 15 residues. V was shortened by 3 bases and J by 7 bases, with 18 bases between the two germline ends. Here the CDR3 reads CASSQEPSDRGGYTF. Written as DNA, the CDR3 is TGTGCCAGCAGCCAGGAACCCTCGGACCGGGGTGGCTACACCTTC.

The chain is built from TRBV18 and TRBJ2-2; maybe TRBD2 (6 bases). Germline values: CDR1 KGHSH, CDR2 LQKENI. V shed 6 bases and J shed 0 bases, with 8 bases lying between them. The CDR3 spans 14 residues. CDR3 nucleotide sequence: TGTGCCAGCTCCGCGGGGCCGAACACCGGGGAGCTGTTTTTT. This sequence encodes CASSAGPNTGELFF.

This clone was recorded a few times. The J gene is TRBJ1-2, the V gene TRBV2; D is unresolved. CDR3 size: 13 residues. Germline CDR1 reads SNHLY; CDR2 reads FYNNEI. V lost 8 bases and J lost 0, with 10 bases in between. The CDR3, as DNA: TGTGCCAGCCCCCCGCCAGCTAACTATGGCTACACCTTC. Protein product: CASPPPANYGYTF.

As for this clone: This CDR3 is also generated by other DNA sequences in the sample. The CDR3 spells CASSLGTANTEAFF. As DNA, the CDR3 is TGCGCCAGCAGCTTGGGAACAGCGAACACTGAAGCTTTCTTT. The chain has TRBV5-1 and TRBJ1-1; D is unclear. The ends were cut back, 0 bases at V and 1 base at J, with 7 bases in the middle. The CDR3 runs 14 residues. Germline V gene sequence: CDR1 SGHRS, CDR2 YFSETQ.

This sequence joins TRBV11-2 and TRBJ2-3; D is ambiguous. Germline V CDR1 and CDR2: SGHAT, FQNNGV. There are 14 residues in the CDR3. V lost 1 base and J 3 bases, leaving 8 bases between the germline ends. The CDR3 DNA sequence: TGTGCCAGCAGCTTAGTCCTAAATACAGATACGCAGTATTTT. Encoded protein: CASSLVLNTDTQYF.

The CDR3 nucleotides are TGTGCCAGCAGCTTAGTTTTTGACAGGGGAGGCCCTGAAGCTTTCTTT. Protein sequence: CASSLVFDRGGPEAFF. V and J are TRBV13 and TRBJ1-1, with TRBD1 identical over 8 bases. Germline CDR1 is PRHDT and CDR2 is FYEKMQ (reference sequence). V lost 1 base and J lost 6; bases outside the gene matches: 10. The CDR3 runs 16 residues. Together with reference TRBV13 and TRBJ1-1, the CDR3 gives the full variable domain: AAGVIQSPRHLIKEKRETATLKCYPIPRHDTVYWYQQGPGQDPQFLISFYEKMQSDKGSIPDRFSAQQFSDYHSELNMSSLELGDSALYFCASSLVFDRGGPEAFFGQGTRLTVV.

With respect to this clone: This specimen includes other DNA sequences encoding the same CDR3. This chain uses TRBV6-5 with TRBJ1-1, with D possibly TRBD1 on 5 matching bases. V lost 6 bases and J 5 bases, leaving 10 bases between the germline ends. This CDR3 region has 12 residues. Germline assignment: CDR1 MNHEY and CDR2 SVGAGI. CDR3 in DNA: TGTGCCAGCAGGGCGGGGGGGACTGAAGCTTTCTTT. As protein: CASRAGGTEAFF.

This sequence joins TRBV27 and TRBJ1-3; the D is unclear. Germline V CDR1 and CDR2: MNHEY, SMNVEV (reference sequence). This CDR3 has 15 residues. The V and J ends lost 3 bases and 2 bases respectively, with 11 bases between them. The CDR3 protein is CASSLGSGAGNTIYF. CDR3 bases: TGTGCCAGCAGTTTGGGGTCCGGGGCTGGAAACACCATATATTTT.

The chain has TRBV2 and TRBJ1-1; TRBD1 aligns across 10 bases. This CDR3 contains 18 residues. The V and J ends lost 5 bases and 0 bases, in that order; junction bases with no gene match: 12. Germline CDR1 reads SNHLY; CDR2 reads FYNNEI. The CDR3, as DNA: TGTGCCAGCAGTCAATCCGGGACAGGGGACTATATGAACACTGAAGCTTTCTTT. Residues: CASSQSGTGDYMNTEAFF.

Here the CDR3 DNA reads TGTGCCAGCAAAGAGGGTGGAGGGGAAAAACTGTTTTTT. Translation: CASKEGGGEKLFF. The chain is built from TRBV6-6 and TRBJ1-4; D is undetermined. Germline-derived CDR1 and CDR2 are MNHNY and SVGAGI (reference sequence). The CDR3 runs 13 residues. V was clipped by 7 bases and J by 8 bases, with 14 bases between them.

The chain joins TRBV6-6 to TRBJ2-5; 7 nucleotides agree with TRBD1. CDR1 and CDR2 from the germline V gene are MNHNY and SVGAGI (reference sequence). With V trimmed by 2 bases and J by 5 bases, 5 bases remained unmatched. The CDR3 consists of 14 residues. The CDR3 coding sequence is TGTGCCAGCAGTTACGTAGACAGGGTGGAGACCCAGTACTTC. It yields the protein CASSYVDRVETQYF.

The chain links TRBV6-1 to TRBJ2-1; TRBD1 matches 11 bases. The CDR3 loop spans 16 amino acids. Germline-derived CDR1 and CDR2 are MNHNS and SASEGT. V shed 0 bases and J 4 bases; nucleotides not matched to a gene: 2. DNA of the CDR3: TGTGCCAGCAGTGAAGCTGGGACAGGGGGATACAATGAGCAGTTCTTC. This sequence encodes CASSEAGTGGYNEQFF.

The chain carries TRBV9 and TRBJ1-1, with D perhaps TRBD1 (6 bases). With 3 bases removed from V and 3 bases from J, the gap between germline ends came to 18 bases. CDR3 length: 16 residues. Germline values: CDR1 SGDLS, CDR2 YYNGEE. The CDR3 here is CASSAIPGHQDTEAFF. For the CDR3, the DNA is TGTGCCAGCAGCGCCATTCCGGGACATCAGGACACTGAAGCTTTCTTT.

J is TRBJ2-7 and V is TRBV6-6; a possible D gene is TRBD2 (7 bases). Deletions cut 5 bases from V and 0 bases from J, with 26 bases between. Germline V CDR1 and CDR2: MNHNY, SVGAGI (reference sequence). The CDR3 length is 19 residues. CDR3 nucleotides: TGTGCCAGCAGTCGAGTGTGGGTCCCGGGGGGCCCGAGCTCCTACGAGCAGTACTTC. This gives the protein CASSRVWVPGGPSSYEQYF.

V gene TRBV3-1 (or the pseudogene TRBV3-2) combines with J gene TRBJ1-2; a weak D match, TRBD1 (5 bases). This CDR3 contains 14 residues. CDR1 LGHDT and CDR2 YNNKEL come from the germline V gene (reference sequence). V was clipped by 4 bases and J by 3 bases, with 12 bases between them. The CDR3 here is CASSPPGGYYGYTF. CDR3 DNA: TGTGCCAGCAGCCCGCCGGGGGGATACTATGGCTACACCTTC.

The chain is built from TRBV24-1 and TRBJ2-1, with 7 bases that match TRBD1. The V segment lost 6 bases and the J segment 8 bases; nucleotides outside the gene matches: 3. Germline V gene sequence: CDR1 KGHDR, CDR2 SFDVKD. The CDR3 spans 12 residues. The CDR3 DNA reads TGTGCCACCAGTTACAGGGGCGATGAGCAGTTCTTC. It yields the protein CATSYRGDEQFF.

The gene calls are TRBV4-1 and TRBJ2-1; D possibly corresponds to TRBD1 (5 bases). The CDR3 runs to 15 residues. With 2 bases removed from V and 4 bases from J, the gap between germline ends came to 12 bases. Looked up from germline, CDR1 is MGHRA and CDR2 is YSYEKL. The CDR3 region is CASSQHQPGYNEQFF. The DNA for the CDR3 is TGCGCCAGCAGCCAACACCAACCAGGGTACAATGAGCAGTTCTTC.

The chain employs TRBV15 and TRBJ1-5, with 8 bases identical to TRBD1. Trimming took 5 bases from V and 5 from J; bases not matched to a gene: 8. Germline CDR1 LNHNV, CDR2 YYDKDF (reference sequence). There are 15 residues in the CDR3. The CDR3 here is CATSQDRDRYQPQHF. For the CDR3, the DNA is TGTGCCACCAGCCAAGACCGGGACAGGTATCAGCCCCAGCATTTT.

CDR3 in DNA: TGTGCCAGCAGCCTGACTAGCGGGGGGGTTGCAGATACGCAGTATTTT. Its protein product is CASSLTSGGVADTQYF. This chain connects TRBV3-1 (or the pseudogene TRBV3-2) to TRBJ2-3; TRBD2 agrees at 14 bases. Looked up from germline, CDR1 is LGHDT and CDR2 is YNNKEL (reference sequence). The CDR3 is made up of 16 amino acids. V shed 4 bases, J shed 4 bases, and the junction held 4 bases outside the gene matches.